Here is one T cell receptor (beta chain) with its context. The data are from a study of blood T cell repertoires in COVID-19. Across the study: COVID-19 samples from acute and convalescent phases originated in the United States, Italy and Spain.

In germline, CDR1 is MGHRA, CDR2 YSYEKL. V lost 1 base and J lost 7, with 14 bases in between. The CDR3 totals 16 residues. Here immunoSEQ multiplex PCR was the method, and the copy in TCRdb shows in-frame clones only, minus some. The data hold about 180,000 clones, with 80% to 90% observed a single time. The chain couples TRBV4-1 to TRBJ1-6; possibly TRBD1 for D (5 bases). The sequenced material came from peripheral blood. The source is a man between 65 and 85 years old with active or convalescent COVID-19. The CDR3 bases are TGCGCCAGCAGCCAAGGTTGGTCAGGGTTCAATTCACCCCTCCACTTT. Its protein product is CASSQGWSGFNSPLHF.